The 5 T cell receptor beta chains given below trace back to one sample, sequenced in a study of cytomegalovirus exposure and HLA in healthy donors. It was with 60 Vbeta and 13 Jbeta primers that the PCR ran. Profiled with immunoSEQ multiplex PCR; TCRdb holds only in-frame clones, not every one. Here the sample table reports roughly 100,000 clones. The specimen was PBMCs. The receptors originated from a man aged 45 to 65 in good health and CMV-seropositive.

The CDR3 region has the DNA TGCGCCAGCAGCCCCTGGGGCACTGGCTACACCTTC. Translating it yields CASSPWGTGYTF. J is TRBJ1-2 and V is TRBV5-1; maybe TRBD1 (5 bases). Between the trimmed V and J ends, which lost 4 bases and 7 bases, there was a span of 11 bases. The CDR3 has 12 amino acids. CDR1 is SGHRS and CDR2 is YFSETQ in the germline V gene.

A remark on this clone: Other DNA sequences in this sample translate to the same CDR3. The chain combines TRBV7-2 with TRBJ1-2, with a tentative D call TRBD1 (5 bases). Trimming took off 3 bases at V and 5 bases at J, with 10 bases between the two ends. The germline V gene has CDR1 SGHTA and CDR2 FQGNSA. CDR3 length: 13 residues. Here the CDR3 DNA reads TGTGCCAGCAGCTTGGGGGGGTTGTATGGCTACACCTTC. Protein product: CASSLGGLYGYTF.

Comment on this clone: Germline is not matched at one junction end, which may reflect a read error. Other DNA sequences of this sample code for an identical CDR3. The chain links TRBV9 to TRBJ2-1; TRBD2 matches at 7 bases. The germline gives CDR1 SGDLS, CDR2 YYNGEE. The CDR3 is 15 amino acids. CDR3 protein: CASSYAGAFGNEQFF. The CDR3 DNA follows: TGTGCCAGCAGCTACGCGGGAGCGTTTGGGAATGAGCAATTCTTC.

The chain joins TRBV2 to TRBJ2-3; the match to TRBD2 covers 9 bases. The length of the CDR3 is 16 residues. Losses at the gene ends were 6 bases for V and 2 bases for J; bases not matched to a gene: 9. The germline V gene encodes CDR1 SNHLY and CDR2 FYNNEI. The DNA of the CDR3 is TGTGCCAGCAGCCTGGTAGCGGGGGCAGTCACAGATACGCAGTATTTT. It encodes CASSLVAGAVTDTQYF.

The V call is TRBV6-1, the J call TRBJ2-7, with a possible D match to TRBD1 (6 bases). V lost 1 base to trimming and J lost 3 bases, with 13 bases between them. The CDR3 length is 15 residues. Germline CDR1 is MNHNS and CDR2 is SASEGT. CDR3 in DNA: TGTGCCAGCAGTGAAGAGGGGACACAAGTCTACGAGCAGTACGTC. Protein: CASSEEGTQVYEQYV.